The 5 T cell receptor beta chains given below trace back to one sample, sequenced in a study of neurological immune-mediated disorders. TCRdb reprocessed the 5' RACE reads via MiXCR and lists one record per CDR3 protein. The table includes around 25,000 distinct CDR3 sequences, 21% detected once. The sequenced sample was PBMCs. These receptors were collected from a woman in her sixties or seventies in good health.

The J gene is TRBJ1-5, the V gene TRBV5-1; D possibly corresponds to TRBD1 (6 bases). The CDR3 covers 14 residues. Trimming removed 4 bases at V and 7 bases at J, with 15 bases between. Germline V gives CDR1 SGHRS, CDR2 YFSETQ. In DNA, the CDR3 is TGCGCCAGCAGCACCGGACAGTGGAGCCAGCCCCAGCATTTT. Residues: CASSTGQWSQPQHF. Based on the CDR3 plus reference TRBV5-1 and TRBJ1-5, the full variable domain is KAGVTQTPRYLIKTRGQQVTLSCSPISGHRSVSWYQQTPGQGLQFLFEYFSETQRNKGNFPGRFSGRQFSNSRSEMNVSTLELGDSALYLCASSTGQWSQPQHFGDGTRLSIL.

This clonotype was observed at least ten times. This chain uses TRBV6-2 or TRBV6-3 with TRBJ2-7, with D unclear. Germline V gene sequence: CDR1 MNHEY, CDR2 SVGEGT. This CDR3 has 14 amino acids. Trimming left V 5 bases short and J 4 bases short, with 15 bases between. The CDR3 DNA reads as TGTGCCAGCAGTGAGCCTCGACGCGATTACGAGCAGTACTTC. It codes for CASSEPRRDYEQYF.

This clonotype was picked up many times. The rearrangement uses TRBV20-1 and TRBJ2-1; weak D call: TRBD1 (5 bases). The V gene's germline CDR1 is DFQATT and CDR2 SNEGSKA (reference sequence). The germline V and J ends were trimmed by 0 bases and 6 bases, with 18 bases remaining between them. The CDR3 runs to 16 residues. The CDR3 sequence is CSARDLKQGRGNEQFF. The CDR3 DNA sequence: TGCAGTGCTAGAGATTTGAAGCAGGGAAGGGGCAATGAGCAGTTCTTC.

This clonotype occurred many times. CDR3 amino acids: CASSYNPGQTYEQYF. The CDR3 region has the DNA TGTGCCAGCAGTTACAACCCGGGACAAACCTACGAGCAGTACTTC. The gene calls are TRBV4-2 and TRBJ2-7; tentative D call: TRBD1 (6 bases). This CDR3 has 15 amino acids. V lost 6 bases and J 2 bases, leaving 17 bases between the germline ends. Germline CDR1 reads LGHNA; CDR2 reads YNFKEQ.

The sample holds many counts of this clonotype. The rearrangement uses TRBV5-5 and TRBJ2-2; no firm D call. This CDR3 is built from 13 residues. Trimming shortened V by 4 bases and J by 4 bases, and 8 bases separated the two germline ends. CDR1 and CDR2 (germline): SGHKS, YYEKEE (reference sequence). Written as DNA, the CDR3 is TGTGCCAGCAGCATCAGACTCACCGGGGAGCTGTTTTTT. It yields the protein CASSIRLTGELFF.